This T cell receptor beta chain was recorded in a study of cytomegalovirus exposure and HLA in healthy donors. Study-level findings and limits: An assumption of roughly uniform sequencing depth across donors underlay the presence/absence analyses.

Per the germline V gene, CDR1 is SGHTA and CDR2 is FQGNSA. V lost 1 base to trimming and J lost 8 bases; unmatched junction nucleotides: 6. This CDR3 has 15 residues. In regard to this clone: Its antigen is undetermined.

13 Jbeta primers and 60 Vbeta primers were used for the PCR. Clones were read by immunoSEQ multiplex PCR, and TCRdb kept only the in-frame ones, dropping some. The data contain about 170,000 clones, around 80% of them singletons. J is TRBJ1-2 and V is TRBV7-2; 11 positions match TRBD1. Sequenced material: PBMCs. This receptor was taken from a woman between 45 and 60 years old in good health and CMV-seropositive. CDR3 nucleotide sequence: TGTGCCAGCAGCTTAGTGCCGGGACAGGGGGTGGGCTACACCTTC. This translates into CASSLVPGQGVGYTF.